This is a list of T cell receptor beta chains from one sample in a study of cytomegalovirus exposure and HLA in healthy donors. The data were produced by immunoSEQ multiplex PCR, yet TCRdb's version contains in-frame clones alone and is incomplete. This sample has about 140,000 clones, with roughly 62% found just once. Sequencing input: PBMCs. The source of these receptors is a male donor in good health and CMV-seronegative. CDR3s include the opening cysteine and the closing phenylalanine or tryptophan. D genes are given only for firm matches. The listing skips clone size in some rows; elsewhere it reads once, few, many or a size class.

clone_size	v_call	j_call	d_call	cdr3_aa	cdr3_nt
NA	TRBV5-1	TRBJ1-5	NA	CASSLGKVGEPQHF	TGCGCCAGCAGCTTGGGGAAGGTTGGAGAGCCCCAGCATTTT
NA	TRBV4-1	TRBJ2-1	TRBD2	CASSQPGLAGGPGSPNEQFF	TGCGCCAGCAGCCAACCGGGACTAGCGGGGGGGCCCGGTTCCCCCAATGAGCAGTTCTTC
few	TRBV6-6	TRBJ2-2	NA	CASTTSGNTGELFF	TGTGCCAGCACGACCTCAGGGAACACCGGGGAGCTGTTTTTT
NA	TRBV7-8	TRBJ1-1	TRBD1	CASSPDRGGPEAFF	TGTGCCAGCAGCCCGGACAGGGGTGGCCCTGAAGCTTTCTTT
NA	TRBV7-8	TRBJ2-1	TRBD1	CASSIRTGRDNEQFF	TGTGCCAGCAGCATACGGACAGGTCGGGACAATGAGCAGTTCTTC
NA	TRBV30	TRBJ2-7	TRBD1	CAWGVSGTASYEQYF	TGTGCCTGGGGGGTTTCCGGGACAGCATCCTACGAGCAGTACTTC
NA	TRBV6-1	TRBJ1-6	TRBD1	CASEPGQGYSPLHF	TGTGCCAGTGAGCCGGGACAGGGGTACTCACCCCTCCACTTT
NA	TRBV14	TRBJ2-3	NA	CASSQDFADTDTQYF	TGTGCCAGCAGCCAAGACTTCGCGGACACAGATACGCAGTATTTT
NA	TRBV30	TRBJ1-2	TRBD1	CAWSVQGAVGYTF	TGTGCCTGGAGTGTACAGGGGGCCGTTGGCTACACCTTC
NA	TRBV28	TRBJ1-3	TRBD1	CASSLWGTVPGNTIYF	TGTGCCAGCAGTTTATGGGGGACAGTCCCTGGAAACACCATATATTTT
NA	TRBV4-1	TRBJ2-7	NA	CASSQAQEVYEQYF	TGCGCCAGCAGCCAAGCCCAGGAGGTCTACGAGCAGTACTTC
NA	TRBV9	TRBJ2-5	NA	CASSVVAGRGKETQYF	TGTGCCAGCAGCGTAGTGGCTGGCAGGGGAAAAGAGACCCAGTACTTC
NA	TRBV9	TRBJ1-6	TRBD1	CASSARDRGKDSPLHF	TGTGCCAGCAGCGCCCGGGACAGGGGGAAGGATTCACCCCTCCACTTT
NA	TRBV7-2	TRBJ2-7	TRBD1	CASSTRQGGNEQYF	TGTGCCAGCAGCACCCGACAGGGGGGGAACGAGCAGTACTTC
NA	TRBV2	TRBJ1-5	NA	CASSVGQGGVGQPQHF	TGTGCCAGCAGTGTAGGGCAAGGGGGAGTGGGTCAGCCCCAGCATTTT
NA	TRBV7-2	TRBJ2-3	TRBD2	CASSSQTLISGTGHSF	TGTGCCAGCAGCTCACAGACCCTGATTAGCGGGACGGGGCATAGTTTT
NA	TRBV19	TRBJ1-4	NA	CASKQGGANEKLFF	TGTGCCAGTAAACAGGGAGGGGCTAATGAAAAACTGTTTTTT
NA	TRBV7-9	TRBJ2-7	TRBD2	CASSPGGETPGQYF	TGTGCCAGCAGCCCTGGGGGGGAAACCCCTGGGCAGTACTTC
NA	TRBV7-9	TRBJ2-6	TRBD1	CAPEGGTGANVLTF	TGTGCCCCAGAAGGGGGCACTGGGGCCAACGTCCTGACTTTC
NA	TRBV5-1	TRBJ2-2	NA	CASSLGGQGLSGELFF	TGCGCCAGCAGCTTGGGTGGGCAGGGCCTGTCCGGGGAGCTGTTTTTT
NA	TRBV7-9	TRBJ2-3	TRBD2	CASSPRVGGVTDTQYF	TGTGCCAGCAGCCCCAGGGTGGGGGGGGTCACAGATACGCAGTATTTT
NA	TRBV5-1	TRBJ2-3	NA	CASSLGQSTDTQYF	TGCGCCAGCAGCTTGGGACAAAGCACAGATACGCAGTATTTT
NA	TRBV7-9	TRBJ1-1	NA	CASSLGGQRITEAFF	TGTGCCAGCAGCTTAGGTGGGCAGAGAATCACTGAAGCTTTCTTT
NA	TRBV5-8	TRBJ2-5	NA	CASSLHYGETQYF	TGTGCCAGCAGCCTTCACTACGGAGAGACCCAGTACTTC
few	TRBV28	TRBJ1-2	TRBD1	CASSISGTGWEGYTF	TGTGCCAGCAGTATATCCGGGACAGGGTGGGAGGGCTACACCTTC
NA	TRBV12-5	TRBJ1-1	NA	CASGLVVTKNTEAFF	TGTGCTAGTGGTTTGGTAGTCACAAAGAACACTGAAGCTTTCTTT
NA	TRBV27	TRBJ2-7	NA	CASSFQVSGAQYF	TGTGCCAGCAGTTTCCAGGTCTCAGGGGCGCAGTACTTC
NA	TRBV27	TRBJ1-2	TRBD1	CASSPGDRINYGYTF	TGTGCCAGCAGTCCAGGGGACAGAATTAACTATGGCTACACCTTC
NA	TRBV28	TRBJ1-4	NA	CASSTTRTDNEKLFF	TGTGCCAGCAGCACCACAAGGACAGATAATGAAAAACTGTTTTTT
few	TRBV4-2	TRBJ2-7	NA	CASSQAAGEEFYEQYF	TGTGCCAGCAGCCAAGCAGCAGGGGAAGAATTCTACGAGCAGTACTTC
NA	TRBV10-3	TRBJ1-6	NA	CAIAGTNSPLHF	TGTGCCATCGCAGGGACAAATTCACCCCTCCACTTT
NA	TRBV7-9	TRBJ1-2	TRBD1	CASSFLDRDYGYTF	TGTGCCAGCAGCTTCTTGGACAGGGACTATGGCTACACCTTC
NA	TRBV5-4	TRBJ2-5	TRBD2	CASSSGVAGGPETQYF	TGTGCCAGCAGCTCCGGGGTAGCGGGGGGGCCAGAGACCCAGTACTTC
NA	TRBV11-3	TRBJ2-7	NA	CASSLGPESDEQYF	TGTGCCAGCAGCTTAGGCCCCGAGTCCGACGAGCAGTACTTC
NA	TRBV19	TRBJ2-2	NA	CASTPEPGELFF	TGTGCCAGTACCCCCGAGCCCGGGGAGCTGTTTTTT
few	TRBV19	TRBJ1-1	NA	CASSIVGQGSEAFF	TGTGCCAGTAGTATAGTAGGCCAGGGTAGTGAAGCTTTCTTT
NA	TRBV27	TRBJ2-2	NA	CASRGPLTGELFF	TGTGCCAGCAGGGGGCCCCTCACCGGGGAGCTGTTTTTT
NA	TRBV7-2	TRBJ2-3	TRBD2	CASSLRLAGGPDTQYF	TGTGCCAGCAGCCTCCGACTAGCGGGGGGCCCAGATACGCAGTATTTT
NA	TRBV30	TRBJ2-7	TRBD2	CACIPSGFSYEQYF	TGTGCCTGTATCCCTAGCGGATTCTCCTACGAGCAGTACTTC
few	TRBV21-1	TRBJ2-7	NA	CASSKYRPTYEQYF	TGTGCCAGCAGCAAATACAGGCCGACTTACGAGCAGTACTTC
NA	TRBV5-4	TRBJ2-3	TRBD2	CASSLGAGGRTDTQYF	TGTGCCAGCAGCTTGGGGGCGGGGGGGCGGACAGATACGCAGTATTTT